The entry below describes one TCR beta chain. This receptor's antigen is unknown. Per-nucleotide qualities are absent, and no much larger clonotype sits a single base away. The immunoSEQ Assay, a bias-controlled multiplex PCR, was used to amplify TCRbeta CDR3 regions from genomic DNA. Under the source paper's analysis protocol: Within the assay, amplification of reference gene primers was used to estimate how many nucleated cells each sample contained. To quantify the absolute abundance of each unique TCRbeta CDR3 rearrangement, sequence reads were collapsed and filtered. For each sample, productive Simpson clonality was calculated as the square root of Simpson's diversity index across productive rearrangements. TCRdb retrieved this table from immuneACCESS and kept in-frame rearrangements only. Not all clones are present; in checked studies, unresolved V genes account for under half, and no reason is known for the remainder. V and J calls and clone size are as listed in that table; D and trimming were resolved from the DNA. In all, the sample holds approximately 150,000 clones, and over 75% of those were seen once. The ten largest clones capture roughly 3.8% of the sample.

Participants in the prospective study were aged roughly 18 to 100 years, lived in over 20 United States geographic areas, and enrolled through a virtual design. Cohort assignment in the prospective study relied on participant-reported clinical history from a screening survey and a study questionnaire. In the prospective study, whole blood, serum and a nasopharyngeal or oropharyngeal swab were collected from each participant by mobile phlebotomists. Over a roughly two-month period, participants in the prospective study had the option of providing additional blood draws and questionnaires. Blood samples from the prospective study were shipped frozen or at room temperature prior to DNA extraction. The record originates from a study of blood T cell repertoires in COVID-19 (dated by TCRdb to 2020 to 2021). About the investigation overall: Recovered participants in ImmuneRACE Cohort 3 were defined as having two consecutive negative NP/OP PCR tests, clearance from a healthcare professional, or resolution of symptoms. The dataset comprised deeply sampled blood TCRbeta repertoires from subjects exposed to, actively infected with, or recovered from COVID-19. HLA class I and class II types, where available, came from metadata supplied by the sample provider rather than from assay-based typing. A freely available public database, intended as a resource for researchers studying the immune response to SARS-CoV-2, is where the repertoires were released. Samples from collaborators originated in the United States, Italy and Spain and spanned both the acute and convalescent phases of COVID-19. Samples were obtained from the ongoing ImmuneRACE study (first 160 participants) and from about 1,300 subjects provided by 6 global collaborators. The prospective study material was composed of cDNA or gDNA derived from T cells, B-cell-depleted T cells, or PBMCs. The sample metadata nearly always contained a de-identified subject ID, COVID-19 status, age in years and sex.

The germline V gene yields MDHEN for CDR1 and SYDVKM for CDR2. Cut back by 4 bases and 8 bases, the V and J ends lie 8 bases apart. Reading from cysteine to phenylalanine, the CDR3 counts 11 amino acids. This entry keeps only the CDR3 DNA: 33 bases, framed from base 1. What the authors observed across the whole study: Clinical and demographic metadata were provided uncurated, with the amount varying by source and participant.

The rearrangement joined TRBV28 to TRBJ1-2; no D segment can be confidently identified. The sequencing input was PBMCs or T cells enriched from blood (not recorded which). This TCR was sampled from a man aged 50-59 years in a cohort exposed to, infected with or recovered from COVID-19 (not recorded which). The CDR3 loop reads CASSSTGGYTF. The bases read TGTGCCAGCAGTTCCACCGGGGGCTACACCTTC.